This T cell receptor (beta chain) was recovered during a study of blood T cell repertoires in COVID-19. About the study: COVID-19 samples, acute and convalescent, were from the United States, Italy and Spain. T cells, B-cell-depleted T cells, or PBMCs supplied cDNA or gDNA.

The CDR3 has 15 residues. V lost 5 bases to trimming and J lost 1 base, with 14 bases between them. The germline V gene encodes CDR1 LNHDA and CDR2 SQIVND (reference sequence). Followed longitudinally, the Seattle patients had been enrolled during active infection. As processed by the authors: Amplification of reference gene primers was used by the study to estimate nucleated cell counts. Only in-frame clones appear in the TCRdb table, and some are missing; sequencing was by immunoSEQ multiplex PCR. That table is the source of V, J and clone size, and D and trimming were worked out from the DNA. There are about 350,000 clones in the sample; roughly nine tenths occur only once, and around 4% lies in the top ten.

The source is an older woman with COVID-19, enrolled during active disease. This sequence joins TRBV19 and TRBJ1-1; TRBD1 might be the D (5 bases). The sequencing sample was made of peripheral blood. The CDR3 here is CASSQGARKNTEAFF. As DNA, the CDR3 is TGTGCCAGTAGTCAAGGGGCTCGGAAGAACACTGAAGCTTTCTTT.